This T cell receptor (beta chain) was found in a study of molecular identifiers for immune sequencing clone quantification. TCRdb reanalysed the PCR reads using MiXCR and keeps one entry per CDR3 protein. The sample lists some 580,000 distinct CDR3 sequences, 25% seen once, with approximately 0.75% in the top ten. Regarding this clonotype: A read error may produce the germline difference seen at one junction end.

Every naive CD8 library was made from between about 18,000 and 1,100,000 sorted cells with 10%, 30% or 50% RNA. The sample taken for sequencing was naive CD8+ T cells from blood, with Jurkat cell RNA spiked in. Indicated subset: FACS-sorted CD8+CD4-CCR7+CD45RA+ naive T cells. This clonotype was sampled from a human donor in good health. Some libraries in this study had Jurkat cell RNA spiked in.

The CDR3 spells CAGSPPSDTIYF. In DNA form, the CDR3 reads TGTGCCGGCAGTCCCCCCTCGGACACCATATATTTT. This chain joins TRBV12-3 or TRBV12-4 and TRBJ1-3; D remains unclear. The CDR3 is 12 residues long.